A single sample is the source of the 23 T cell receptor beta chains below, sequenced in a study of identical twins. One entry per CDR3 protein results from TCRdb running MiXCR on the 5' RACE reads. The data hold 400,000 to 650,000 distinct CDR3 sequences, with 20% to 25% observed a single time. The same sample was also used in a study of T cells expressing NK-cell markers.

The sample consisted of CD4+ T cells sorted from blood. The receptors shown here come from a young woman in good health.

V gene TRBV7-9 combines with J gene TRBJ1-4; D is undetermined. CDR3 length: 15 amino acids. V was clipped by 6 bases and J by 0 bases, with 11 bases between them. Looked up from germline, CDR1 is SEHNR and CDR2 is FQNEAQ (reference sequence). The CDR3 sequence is CASRSLEATNEKLFF. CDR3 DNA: TGTGCCAGCAGGTCCTTGGAAGCAACTAATGAAAAACTGTTTTTT.

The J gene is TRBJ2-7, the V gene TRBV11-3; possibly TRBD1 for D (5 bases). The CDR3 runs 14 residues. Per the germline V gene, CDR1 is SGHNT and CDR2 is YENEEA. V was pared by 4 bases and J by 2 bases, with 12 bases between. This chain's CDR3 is CASSWVTDTYEQYF. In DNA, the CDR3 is TGTGCCAGCAGCTGGGTGACAGATACCTACGAGCAGTACTTC.

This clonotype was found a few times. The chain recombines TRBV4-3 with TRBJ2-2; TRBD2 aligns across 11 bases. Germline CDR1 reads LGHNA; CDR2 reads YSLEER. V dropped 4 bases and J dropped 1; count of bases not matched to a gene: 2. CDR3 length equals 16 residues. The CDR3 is CASSRTSGRNTGELFF. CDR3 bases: TGCGCCAGCAGCCGAACTAGCGGGAGGAACACCGGGGAGCTGTTTTTT.

Here the CDR3 reads CSALRGPQGKAFF. CDR3 DNA: TGCAGTGCTCTCCGTGGACCCCAGGGAAAAGCTTTCTTT. The chain couples TRBV20-1 to TRBJ1-1; possibly TRBD1 for D (5 bases). This CDR3 is built from 13 residues. Germline-derived CDR1 and CDR2 are DFQATT and SNEGSKA (reference sequence). Trimming left V 5 bases short and J 9 bases short, with 19 bases between.

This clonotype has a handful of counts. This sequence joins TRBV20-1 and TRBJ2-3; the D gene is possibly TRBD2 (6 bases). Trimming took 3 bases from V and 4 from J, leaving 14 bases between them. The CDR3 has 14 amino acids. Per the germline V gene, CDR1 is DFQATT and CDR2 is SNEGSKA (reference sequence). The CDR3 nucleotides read TGCAGTGCTAGGGGGGGAGTCCGGTCAGATACGCAGTATTTT. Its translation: CSARGGVRSDTQYF.

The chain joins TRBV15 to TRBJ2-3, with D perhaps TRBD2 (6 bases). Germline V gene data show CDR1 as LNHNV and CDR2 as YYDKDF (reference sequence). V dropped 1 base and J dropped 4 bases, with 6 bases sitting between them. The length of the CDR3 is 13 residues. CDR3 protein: CATSRVAADTQYF. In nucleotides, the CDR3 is TGTGCCACCAGCAGAGTAGCGGCAGATACGCAGTATTTT. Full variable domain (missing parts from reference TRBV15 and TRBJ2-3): DAMVIQNPRYQVTQFGKPVTLSCSQTLNHNVMYWYQQKSSQAPKLLFHYYDKDFNNEADTPDNFQSRRPNTSFCFLDIRSPGLGDTAMYLCATSRVAADTQYFGPGTRLTVL.

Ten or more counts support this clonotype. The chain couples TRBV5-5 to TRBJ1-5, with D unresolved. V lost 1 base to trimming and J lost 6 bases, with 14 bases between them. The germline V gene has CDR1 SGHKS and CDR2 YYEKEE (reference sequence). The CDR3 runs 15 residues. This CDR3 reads CASSLLWEGGQPQHF. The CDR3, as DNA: TGTGCCAGCAGCTTGTTATGGGAGGGAGGTCAGCCCCAGCATTTT.

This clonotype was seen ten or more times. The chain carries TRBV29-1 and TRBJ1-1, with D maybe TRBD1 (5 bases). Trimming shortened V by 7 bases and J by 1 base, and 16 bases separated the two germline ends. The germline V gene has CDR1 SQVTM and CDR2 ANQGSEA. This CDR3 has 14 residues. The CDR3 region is CSAHRGAENTEAFF. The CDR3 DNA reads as TGCAGCGCCCACCGTGGGGCTGAGAACACTGAAGCTTTCTTT.

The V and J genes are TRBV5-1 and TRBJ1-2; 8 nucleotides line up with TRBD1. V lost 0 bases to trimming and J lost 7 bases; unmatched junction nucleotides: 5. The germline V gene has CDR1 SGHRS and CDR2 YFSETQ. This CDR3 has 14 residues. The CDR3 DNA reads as TGCGCCAGCAGCTTGGGGGACAGGTTTGGTGGCTACACCTTC. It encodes CASSLGDRFGGYTF.

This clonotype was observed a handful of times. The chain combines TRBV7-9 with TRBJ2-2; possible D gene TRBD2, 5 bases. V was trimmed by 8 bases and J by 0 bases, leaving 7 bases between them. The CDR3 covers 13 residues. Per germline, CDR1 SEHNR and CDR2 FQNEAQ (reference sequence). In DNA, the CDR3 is TGTGCCAGCGCACTAGCGAACACCGGGGAGCTGTTTTTT. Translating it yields CASALANTGELFF. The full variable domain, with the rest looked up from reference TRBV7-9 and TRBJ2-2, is DTGVSQNPRHKITKRGQNVTFRCDPISEHNRLYWYRQTLGQGPEFLTYFQNEAQLEKSRLLSDRFSAERPKGSFSTLEIQRTEQGDSAMYLCASALANTGELFFGEGSRLTVL.

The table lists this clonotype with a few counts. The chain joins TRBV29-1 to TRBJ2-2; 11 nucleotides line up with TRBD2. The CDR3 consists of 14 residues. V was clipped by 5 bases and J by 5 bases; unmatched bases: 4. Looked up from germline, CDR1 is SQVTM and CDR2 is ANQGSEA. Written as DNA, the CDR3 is TGCAGCGTTACTAGCGGGAGAATGACCGGGGAGCTGTTTTTT. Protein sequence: CSVTSGRMTGELFF.

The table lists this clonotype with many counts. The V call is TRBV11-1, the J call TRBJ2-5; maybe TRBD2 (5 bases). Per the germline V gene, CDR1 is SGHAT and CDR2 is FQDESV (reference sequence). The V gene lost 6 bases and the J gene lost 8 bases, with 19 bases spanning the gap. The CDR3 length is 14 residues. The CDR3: CASSPLIAPPTQYF. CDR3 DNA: TGTGCCAGCAGTCCCCTTATAGCGCCCCCAACCCAGTACTTC.

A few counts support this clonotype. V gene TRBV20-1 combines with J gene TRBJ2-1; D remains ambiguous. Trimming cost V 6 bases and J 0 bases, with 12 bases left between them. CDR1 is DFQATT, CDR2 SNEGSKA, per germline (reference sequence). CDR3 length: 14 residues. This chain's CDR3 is CSAISSSSYNEQFF. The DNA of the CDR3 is TGCAGTGCCATCTCTTCCAGCTCCTACAATGAGCAGTTCTTC.

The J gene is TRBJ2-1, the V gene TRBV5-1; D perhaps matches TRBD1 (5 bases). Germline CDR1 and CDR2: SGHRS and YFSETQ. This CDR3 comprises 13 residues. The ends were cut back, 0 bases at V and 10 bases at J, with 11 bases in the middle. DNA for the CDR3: TGCGCCAGCAGCTTGGCCCAGGGATTGGAGCAGTTCTTC. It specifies CASSLAQGLEQFF.

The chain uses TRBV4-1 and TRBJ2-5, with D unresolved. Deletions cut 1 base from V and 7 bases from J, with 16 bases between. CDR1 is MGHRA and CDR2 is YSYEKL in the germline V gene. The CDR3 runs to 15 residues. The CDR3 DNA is TGCGCCAGCAGCCAAGTTCTGGCGGACGGAGTGACCCAGTACTTC. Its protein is CASSQVLADGVTQYF.

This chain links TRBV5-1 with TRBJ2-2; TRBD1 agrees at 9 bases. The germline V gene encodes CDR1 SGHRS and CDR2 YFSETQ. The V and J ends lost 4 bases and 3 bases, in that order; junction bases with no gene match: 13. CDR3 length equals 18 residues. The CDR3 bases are TGCGCCAGCAGCCCCGTGCCCCCAACAGGGGGCGACACCGGGGAGCTGTTTTTT. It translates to CASSPVPPTGGDTGELFF. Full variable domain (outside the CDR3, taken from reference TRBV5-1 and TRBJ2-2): KAGVTQTPRYLIKTRGQQVTLSCSPISGHRSVSWYQQTPGQGLQFLFEYFSETQRNKGNFPGRFSGRQFSNSRSEMNVSTLELGDSALYLCASSPVPPTGGDTGELFFGEGSRLTVL.

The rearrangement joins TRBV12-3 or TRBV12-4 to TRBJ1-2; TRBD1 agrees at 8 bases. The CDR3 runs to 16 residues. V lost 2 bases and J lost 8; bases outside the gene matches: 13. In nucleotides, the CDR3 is TGTGCCAGCAGTTTACGACTCGGACAGGGCCCGCGGGGCTACACCTTC. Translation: CASSLRLGQGPRGYTF.

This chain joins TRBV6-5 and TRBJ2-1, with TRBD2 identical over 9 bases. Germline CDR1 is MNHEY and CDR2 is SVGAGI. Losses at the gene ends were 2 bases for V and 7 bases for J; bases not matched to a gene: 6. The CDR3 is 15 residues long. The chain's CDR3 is CASSYMASGINEQFF. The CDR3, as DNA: TGTGCCAGCAGTTACATGGCTAGCGGGATTAATGAGCAGTTCTTC.

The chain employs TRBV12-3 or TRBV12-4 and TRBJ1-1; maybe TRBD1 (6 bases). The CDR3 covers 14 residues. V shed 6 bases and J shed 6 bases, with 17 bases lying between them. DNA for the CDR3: TGTGCCAGCAGGAGACAGGTTTCGGGAGCTGAAGCTTTCTTT. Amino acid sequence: CASRRQVSGAEAFF.

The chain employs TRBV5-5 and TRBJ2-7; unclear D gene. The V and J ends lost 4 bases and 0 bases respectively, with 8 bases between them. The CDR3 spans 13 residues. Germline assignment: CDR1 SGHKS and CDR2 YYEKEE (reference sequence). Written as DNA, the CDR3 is TGTGCCAGCAGCCCCGAGAGCTCCTACGAGCAGTACTTC. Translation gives CASSPESSYEQYF.

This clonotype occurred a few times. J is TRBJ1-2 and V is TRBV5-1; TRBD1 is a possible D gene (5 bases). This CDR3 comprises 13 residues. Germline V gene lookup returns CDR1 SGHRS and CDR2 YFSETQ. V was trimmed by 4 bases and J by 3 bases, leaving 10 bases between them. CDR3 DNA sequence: TGCGCCAGCAGCCCGTGGGGGGACTATGGCTACACCTTC. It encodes CASSPWGDYGYTF.

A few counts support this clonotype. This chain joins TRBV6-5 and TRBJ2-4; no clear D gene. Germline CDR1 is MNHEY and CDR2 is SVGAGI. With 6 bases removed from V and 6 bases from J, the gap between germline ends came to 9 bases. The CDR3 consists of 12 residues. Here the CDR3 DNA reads TGTGCCAGCAGCCCTTCCCCAAACATTCAGTACTTC. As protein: CASSPSPNIQYF.

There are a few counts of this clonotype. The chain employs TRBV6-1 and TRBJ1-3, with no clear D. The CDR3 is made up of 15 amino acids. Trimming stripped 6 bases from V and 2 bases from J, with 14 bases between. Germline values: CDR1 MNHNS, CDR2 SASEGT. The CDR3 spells CASSPLNQPGNTIYF. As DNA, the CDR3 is TGTGCCAGCAGCCCTTTAAACCAACCTGGAAACACCATATATTTT.